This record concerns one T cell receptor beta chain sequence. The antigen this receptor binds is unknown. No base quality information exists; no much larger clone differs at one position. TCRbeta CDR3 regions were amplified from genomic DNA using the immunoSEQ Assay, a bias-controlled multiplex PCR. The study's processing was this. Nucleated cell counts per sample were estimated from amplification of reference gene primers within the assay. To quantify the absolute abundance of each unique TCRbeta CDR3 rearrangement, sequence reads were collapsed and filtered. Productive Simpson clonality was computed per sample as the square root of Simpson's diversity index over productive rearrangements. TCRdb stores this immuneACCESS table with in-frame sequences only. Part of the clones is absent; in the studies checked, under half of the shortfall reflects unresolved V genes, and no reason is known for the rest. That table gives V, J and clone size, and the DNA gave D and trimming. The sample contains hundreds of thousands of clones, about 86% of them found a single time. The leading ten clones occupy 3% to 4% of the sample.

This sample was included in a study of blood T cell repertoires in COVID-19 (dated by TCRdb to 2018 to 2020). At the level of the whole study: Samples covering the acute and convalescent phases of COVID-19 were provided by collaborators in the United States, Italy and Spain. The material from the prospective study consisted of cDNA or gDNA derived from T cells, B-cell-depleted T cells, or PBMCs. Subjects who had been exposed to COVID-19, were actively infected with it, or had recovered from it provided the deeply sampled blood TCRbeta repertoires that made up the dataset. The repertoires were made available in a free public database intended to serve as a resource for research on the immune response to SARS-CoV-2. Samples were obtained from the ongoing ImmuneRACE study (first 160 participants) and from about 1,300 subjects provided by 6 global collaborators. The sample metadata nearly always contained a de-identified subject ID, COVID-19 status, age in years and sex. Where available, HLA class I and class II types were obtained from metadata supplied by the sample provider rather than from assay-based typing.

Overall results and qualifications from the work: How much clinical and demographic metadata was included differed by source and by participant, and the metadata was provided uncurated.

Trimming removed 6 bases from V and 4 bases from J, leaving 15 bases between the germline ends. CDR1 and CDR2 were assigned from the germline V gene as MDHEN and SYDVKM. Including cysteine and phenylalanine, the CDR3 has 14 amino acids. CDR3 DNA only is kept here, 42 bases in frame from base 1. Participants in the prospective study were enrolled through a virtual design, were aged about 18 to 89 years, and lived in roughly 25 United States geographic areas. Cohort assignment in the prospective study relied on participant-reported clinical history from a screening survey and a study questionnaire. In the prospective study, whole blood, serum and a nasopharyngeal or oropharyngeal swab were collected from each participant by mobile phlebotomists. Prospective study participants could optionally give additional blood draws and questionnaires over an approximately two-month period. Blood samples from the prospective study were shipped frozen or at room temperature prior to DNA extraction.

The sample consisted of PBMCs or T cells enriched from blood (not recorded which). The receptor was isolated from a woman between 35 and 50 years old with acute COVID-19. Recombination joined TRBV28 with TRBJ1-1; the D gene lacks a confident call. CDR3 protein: CASRYRGGRTEAFF. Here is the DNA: TGTGCCAGCAGATACAGAGGCGGGCGCACTGAAGCTTTCTTT.